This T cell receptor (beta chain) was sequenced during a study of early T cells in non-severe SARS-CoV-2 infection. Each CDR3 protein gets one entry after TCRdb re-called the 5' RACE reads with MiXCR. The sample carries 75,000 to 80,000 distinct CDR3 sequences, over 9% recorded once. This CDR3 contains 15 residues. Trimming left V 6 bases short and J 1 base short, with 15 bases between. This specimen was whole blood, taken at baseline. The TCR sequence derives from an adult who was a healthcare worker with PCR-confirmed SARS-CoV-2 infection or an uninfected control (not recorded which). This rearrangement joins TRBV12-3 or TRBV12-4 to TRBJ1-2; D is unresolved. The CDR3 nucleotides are TGTGCCAGCAGCCCAGTTATAGCCTATAACTATGGCTACACCTTC. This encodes CASSPVIAYNYGYTF.